The source of this T cell receptor beta chain is a study of Ad26.COV2.S vaccination and SARS-CoV-2 variants. Study summary: The vaccine Ad26.COV2.S was put into the muscle once, or twice with 56 days between.

Here immunoSEQ multiplex PCR was the method, and the copy in TCRdb shows in-frame clones only, minus some. The sample lists about 420,000 clones; 85% to 90% were seen once. Treatment: around 19 received Ad26.COV2.S at low or high dose, single or two shots; 5 received placebo; per-sample allocation not given. Following the first vaccine or placebo injection, samples were taken on day 63. Boston provided a donor who was an adult aged 18-55 years. In the vaccine, an Ad26 vector expressed the SARS-CoV-2 spike of the Wuhan strain. Germline values: CDR1 MNHNY, CDR2 SVGAGI (reference sequence). The CDR3 contains 13 residues. The V gene end was trimmed by 8 bases and the J gene end by 3 bases; junction bases not matched to a gene: 7.

The V call is TRBV6-6, the J call TRBJ2-7; 7 nucleotides line up with TRBD2. The material was peripheral blood, obtained in a trial of Ad26.COV2.S vaccine versus placebo. The TCR was taken from a person aged 18-65 years who received the Ad26.COV2.S COVID-19 vaccine or a placebo. The CDR3 here is CASVGAGIYEQYF. CDR3 coding DNA: TGTGCCAGCGTTGGAGCGGGGATCTACGAGCAGTACTTC.